These 14 T cell receptor beta chains share one sample of origin, sequenced in a study of preoperative IRX-2 immunotherapy in early breast cancer. Produced via immunoSEQ multiplex PCR; TCRdb's table is partial and in-frame only. Found here are around 400 clones, around 74% of them singletons; the top ten hold more than 15%. Treatment defined: preoperative locoregional IRX-2 cytokine immunotherapy. This material consisted of tumor tissue, taken after IRX-2 immunotherapy. The receptors shown here come from a human donor with breast cancer.

The V call is TRBV5-1, the J call TRBJ1-1, with D unclear. CDR1 is SGHRS and CDR2 is YFSETQ in the germline V gene. The CDR3 consists of 15 residues. V was shortened by 6 bases and J by 1 base, with 16 bases between the two germline ends. The CDR3 is CASKPGLYGNTEAFF. The DNA for the CDR3 is TGCGCCAGCAAGCCAGGCCTTTATGGGAACACTGAAGCTTTCTTT.

The rearrangement joins TRBV28 to TRBJ1-5; D possibly corresponds to TRBD1 (5 bases). CDR1 and CDR2 from the germline V gene are MDHEN and SYDVKM. The CDR3 sequence is 15 residues long. V lost 6 bases to trimming and J lost 5 bases, with 17 bases between them. CDR3 loop: CASRLGTLRDQPQHF. The CDR3 DNA sequence: TGTGCCAGCAGACTCGGGACTCTAAGGGATCAGCCCCAGCATTTT.

In this sample, this clone turned up a few times. The gene calls are TRBV15 and TRBJ1-2, with D perhaps matching TRBD1 (5 bases). Between the trimmed V and J ends, which lost 0 bases and 1 base, there was a span of 6 bases. Germline V gene lookup returns CDR1 LNHNV and CDR2 YYDKDF (reference sequence). The CDR3 is 14 residues long. CDR3 coding DNA: TGTGCCACCAGCAGAGAGGGGGTTAACTATGGCTACACCTTC. Translated, it gives CATSREGVNYGYTF.

This chain uses TRBV28 with TRBJ1-2; D is ambiguous. The CDR3 totals 13 residues. The V and J ends lost 5 bases and 6 bases respectively, with 13 bases between them. Germline lookup yields CDR1 MDHEN and CDR2 SYDVKM. CDR3: CASSSRRENGYTF. The CDR3 nucleotides read TGTGCCAGCAGTAGTCGGAGGGAAAATGGCTACACCTTC.

The gene calls are TRBV7-7 and TRBJ1-2, with D hard to call. This CDR3 is built from 14 residues. The germline CDR1 and CDR2 sequences are SSHAT and FNYEAQ (reference sequence). V was trimmed by 5 bases and J by 1 base, leaving 11 bases between them. The CDR3, as DNA: TGTGCCAGCAGCCCCGAAAGGGTTAACTATGGCTACACCTTC. Translating it yields CASSPERVNYGYTF.

This clone is judged large. This chain connects TRBV10-2 to TRBJ2-1; 9 bases are shared with TRBD2. This CDR3 has 15 residues. The germline gives CDR1 WSHSY, CDR2 SAAADI. V lost 10 bases, J lost 9 bases, and 16 bases stayed unmatched. CDR3 DNA sequence: TGCGCCACCATGAGAGAAGCGGGAGGATACGGTGAGCAGTTCTTC. Translation: CATMREAGGYGEQFF.

The genes are TRBV6-8 and TRBJ2-1; 10 bases align to TRBD1. Germline CDR1 MNHGY, CDR2 SAAAGT. J was trimmed by 8 bases and V by 5 bases; bases with no gene match: 12. CDR3 size: 16 residues. CDR3 nucleotides: TGTGCCAGCAGTCGACAGGGGGCGACGGCGGAGGATGAGCAGTTCTTC. Residues: CASSRQGATAEDEQFF.

The J gene is TRBJ2-5, the V gene TRBV10-2; no clear D gene. The CDR3 has 12 residues. Germline V lookup: CDR1 WSHSY, CDR2 SAAADI. V dropped 3 bases and J dropped 7 bases, with 9 bases sitting between them. The CDR3 protein is CASSDTLGTQYF. CDR3 sequence (DNA): TGCGCCAGCAGTGATACCTTGGGGACCCAGTACTTC.

This chain links TRBV15 with TRBJ1-1; the D gene is possibly TRBD1 (6 bases). The CDR3 has 15 amino acids. Germline CDR1 LNHNV, CDR2 YYDKDF (reference sequence). V dropped 0 bases and J dropped 4 bases, with 12 bases sitting between them. The CDR3 DNA is TGTGCCACCAGCAGAGAGATGGGGGCGGTCACTGAAGCTTTCTTT. This sequence encodes CATSREMGAVTEAFF.

The chain employs TRBV23-1 and TRBJ1-2; tentatively, D is TRBD1 (6 bases). TRBV23-1 is given ORF status, its function remaining uncertain. The CDR3 has 19 residues. Trimming took off 2 bases at V and 5 bases at J, with 27 bases between the two ends. This CDR3 reads CASSQSPLVIQGFVYGYTF. The CDR3 nucleotides are TGCGCCAGCAGTCAAAGCCCCCTAGTTATACAGGGTTTTGTTTATGGCTACACCTTC.

By sample fraction, this clone is large. The rearrangement joins TRBV28 to TRBJ1-1; D is perhaps TRBD1 (5 bases). The germline V gene has CDR1 MDHEN and CDR2 SYDVKM. CDR3 size: 14 residues. The V end lost 7 bases, the J end lost 7 bases, and 19 bases lay between the germline ends. The CDR3 DNA reads as TGTGCCAGCACCCTCTTCCCCGAGACAGATGAAGCTTTCTTT. Amino acids: CASTLFPETDEAFF.

The chain has TRBV11-3 and TRBJ2-1; D might be TRBD1 or TRBD2, each matching 5 bases. Per the germline V gene, CDR1 is SGHNT and CDR2 is YENEEA. Trimming shortened V by 6 bases and J by 8 bases, and 17 bases separated the two germline ends. This CDR3 comprises 14 residues. CDR3 sequence reads: CASSPGPPFYEQFF. The CDR3 region has the DNA TGTGCCAGCAGTCCGGGACCGCCCTTTTATGAGCAGTTCTTC.

V and J are TRBV30 and TRBJ1-2; 10 nucleotides agree with TRBD1. After removal of 3 bases from V and 4 bases from J, the junction contained 5 bases not matched to a gene. This CDR3 is 14 amino acids long. From germline, CDR1 is GTSNPN and CDR2 SVGIG (reference sequence). CDR3 in DNA: TGTGCCTGGAGAAAGGGACAGGGGATCTATGGCTACACCTTC. It encodes CAWRKGQGIYGYTF. The full variable domain, with the rest looked up from reference TRBV30 and TRBJ1-2, is SQTIHQWPATLVQPVGSPLSLECTVEGTSNPNLYWYRQAAGRGLQLLFYSVGIGQISSEVPQNLSASRPQDRQFILSSKKLLLSDSGFYLCAWRKGQGIYGYTFGSGTRLTVV.

The chain employs TRBV11-3 and TRBJ1-3; D may be TRBD1 (5 bases). Germline V CDR1 and CDR2: SGHNT, YENEEA. The CDR3 loop spans 18 amino acids. Trimming left V 0 bases short and J 2 bases short, with 17 bases between. CDR3 amino acids: CASSLDVFTGRAGNTIYF. The CDR3 coding sequence is TGTGCCAGCAGCTTAGACGTCTTTACAGGCCGCGCTGGAAACACCATATATTTT.